This T cell receptor beta chain was obtained from a study of T cell responses to AZD1222 COVID-19 vaccine. The study, taken as a whole, reports: Clonal diversity was possibly underestimated; the donors were predominantly white British and more often female.

Method: immunoSEQ multiplex PCR; TCRdb's copy keeps in-frame clones and lacks some. The repertoire holds around 180,000 clones, with approximately 90% as singletons. Regarding this clone: The antigen is not known.

Trimming pared 7 bases from V and 4 bases from J, leaving 10 bases between. Germline V gene sequence: CDR1 SNHLY, CDR2 FYNNEI. CDR3 length equals 12 residues. This TCR was sampled from an adult in good health. V usage is TRBV2 and J usage is TRBJ1-2, with no clear D. Here the sequenced sample was peripheral blood, taken on day 0 of AZD1222 vaccination. The CDR3 spells CASTSSPYGYTF. Written as DNA, the CDR3 is TGTGCCAGCACCAGTTCCCCCTATGGCTACACCTTC.